This T cell receptor beta chain was sequenced during a study of blood T cells in healthy people across ages. It was with a sample-barcoded 5' primer and a J-beta primer mix that a second PCR of about 6 to 11 cycles was run. MiXCR, run by TCRdb on the 5' RACE reads, gives a single entry per CDR3 protein. The table shows about 930,000 distinct CDR3 sequences, with 25% to 35% occurring only once. This CDR3 region has 15 residues. V gave up 5 bases and J gave up 9 bases; unmatched junction bases: 5. These data were also filed under a second study, of T cells of mothers and their children.

The V and J genes are TRBV12-3 or TRBV12-4 and TRBJ1-6, with 12 bases matching TRBD1. The sequenced sample was blood. The TCR comes from a woman between 40 and 55 years old in good health. This CDR3 is CASSLGQGAPSPLHF. CDR3 DNA sequence: TGTGCCAGCAGTCTGGGACAGGGGGCGCCTTCACCCCTCCACTTT.